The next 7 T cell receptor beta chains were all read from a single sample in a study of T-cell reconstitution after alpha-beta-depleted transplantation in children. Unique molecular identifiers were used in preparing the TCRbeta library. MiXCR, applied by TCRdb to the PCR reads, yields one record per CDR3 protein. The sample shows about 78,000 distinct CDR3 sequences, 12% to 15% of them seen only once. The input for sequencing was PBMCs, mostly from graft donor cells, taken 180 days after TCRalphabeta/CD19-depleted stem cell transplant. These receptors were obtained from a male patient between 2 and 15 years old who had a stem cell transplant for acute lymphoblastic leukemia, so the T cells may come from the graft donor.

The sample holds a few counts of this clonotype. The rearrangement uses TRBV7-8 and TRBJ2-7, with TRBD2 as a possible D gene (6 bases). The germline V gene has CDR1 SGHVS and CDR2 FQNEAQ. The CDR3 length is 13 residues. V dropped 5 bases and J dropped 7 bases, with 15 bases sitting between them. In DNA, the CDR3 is TGTGCCAGCAGCGCGGGACGTAGGGCGGAGCAGTACTTC. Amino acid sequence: CASSAGRRAEQYF.

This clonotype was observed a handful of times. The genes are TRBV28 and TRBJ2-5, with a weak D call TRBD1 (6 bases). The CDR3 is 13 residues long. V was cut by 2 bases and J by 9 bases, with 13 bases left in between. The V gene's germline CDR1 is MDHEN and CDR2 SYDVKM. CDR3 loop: CASSLGGRRAQYF. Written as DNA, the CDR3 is TGTGCCAGCAGTTTAGGGGGCCGGCGGGCCCAGTACTTC. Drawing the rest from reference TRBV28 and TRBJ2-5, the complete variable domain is DVKVTQSSRYLVKRTGEKVFLECVQDMDHENMFWYRQDPGLGLRLIYFSYDVKMKEKGDIPEGYSVSREKKERFSLILESASTNQTSMYLCASSLGGRRAQYFGPGTRLLVL.

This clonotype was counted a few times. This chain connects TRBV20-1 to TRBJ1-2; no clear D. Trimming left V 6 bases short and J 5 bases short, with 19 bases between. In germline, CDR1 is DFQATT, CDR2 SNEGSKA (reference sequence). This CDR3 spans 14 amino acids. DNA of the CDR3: TGCAGTGCAAAGGACCTACAAGTAGGGTATGGCTACACCTTC. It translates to CSAKDLQVGYGYTF.

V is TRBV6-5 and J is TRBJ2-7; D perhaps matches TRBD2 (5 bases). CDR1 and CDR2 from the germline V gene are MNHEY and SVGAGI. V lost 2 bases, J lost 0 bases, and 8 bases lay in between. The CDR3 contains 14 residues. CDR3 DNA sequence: TGTGCCAGCAGTTACACTAGGTTCTCCTACGAGCAGTACTTC. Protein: CASSYTRFSYEQYF.

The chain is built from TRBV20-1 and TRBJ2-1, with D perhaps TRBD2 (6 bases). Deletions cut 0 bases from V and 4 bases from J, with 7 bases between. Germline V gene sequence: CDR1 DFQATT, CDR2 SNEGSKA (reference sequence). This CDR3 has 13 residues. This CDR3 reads CSAREDYYNEQFF. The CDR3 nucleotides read TGCAGTGCTAGAGAGGACTATTACAATGAGCAGTTCTTC.

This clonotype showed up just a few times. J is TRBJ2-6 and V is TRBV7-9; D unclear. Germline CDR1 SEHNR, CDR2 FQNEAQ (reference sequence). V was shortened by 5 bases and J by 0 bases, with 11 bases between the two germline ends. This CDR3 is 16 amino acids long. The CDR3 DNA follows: TGTGCCAGCAGCAGACATCTTCTCTCTGGGGCCAACGTCCTGACTTTC. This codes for CASSRHLLSGANVLTF.

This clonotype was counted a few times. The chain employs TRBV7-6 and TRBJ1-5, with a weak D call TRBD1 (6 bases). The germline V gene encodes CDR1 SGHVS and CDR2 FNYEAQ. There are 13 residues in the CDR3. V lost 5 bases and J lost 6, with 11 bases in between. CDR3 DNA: TGTGCCAGCAGCCACAGGGAATTTCAGCCCCAGCATTTT. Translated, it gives CASSHREFQPQHF.